This T cell receptor beta chain was recorded in a study of CD8 T cells in ankylosing spondylitis. TCRdb passed the 5' RACE reads through MiXCR, listing each CDR3 protein once. The sample carries fewer than 350,000 distinct CDR3 sequences, around 10% recorded once. Per the germline V gene, CDR1 is SGHVS and CDR2 is FQNEAQ. V was trimmed by 5 bases and J by 6 bases, leaving 14 bases between them. This CDR3 is built from 14 residues. V usage is TRBV7-8 and J usage is TRBJ2-1; D might be TRBD2 (5 bases). Sequencing was carried out using blood, either unsorted or a sorted T cell fraction (not recorded which). This clonotype was obtained from a female donor with ankylosing spondylitis or in good health (not recorded which). The CDR3 protein is CASSTRLPTNEQFF. In DNA form, the CDR3 reads TGTGCCAGCAGCACCCGACTACCCACCAATGAGCAGTTCTTC.